This T cell receptor (beta chain) is from a study of T-cell memory formation after mild COVID-19. Study findings and constraints: Confirmation of SARS-CoV-2 specificity was lacking for second-wave clones peaking day 37.

Employing constant-segment primers, 5'RACE generated TCR alpha and TCR beta cDNA libraries bearing sample barcodes and UMIs. TCRdb recomputed calls from the 5' RACE reads with MiXCR, one row per CDR3 protein. The sample lists just over 350,000 distinct CDR3 sequences, approximately 14% occurring once. Germline V gene lookup returns CDR1 MGHDK and CDR2 SYGVNS. J lost 8 bases, V lost 6 bases, and 5 bases had no gene match. The CDR3 runs 14 residues. This clonotype has a handful of counts. The antigen remains undetermined. The TCR comes from a man younger than 35 who had mild COVID-19 (a few samples of this study predate the infection). Cell type and time point are not known. The chain recombines TRBV25-1 with TRBJ1-6, with 9 bases aligning to TRBD1. Sequencing input: PBMCs or a T cell subset sorted from them (not recorded which). CDR3 region: CASRETGGDSPLHF. CDR3 DNA: TGTGCCAGCAGGGAGACAGGGGGGGATTCACCCCTCCACTTT.